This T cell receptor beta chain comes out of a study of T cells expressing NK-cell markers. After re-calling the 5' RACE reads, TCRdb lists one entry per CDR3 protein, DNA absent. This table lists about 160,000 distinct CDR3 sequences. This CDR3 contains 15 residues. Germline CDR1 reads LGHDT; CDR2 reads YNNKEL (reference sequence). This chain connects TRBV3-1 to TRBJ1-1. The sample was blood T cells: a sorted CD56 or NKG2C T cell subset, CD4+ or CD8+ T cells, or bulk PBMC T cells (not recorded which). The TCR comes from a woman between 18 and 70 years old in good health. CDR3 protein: CASSYRSLMNTEAFF.